This passage covers 27 T cell receptor beta chains from one sample sequenced in a study of T cell changes during pregnancy in multiple sclerosis. Some clones are missing from TCRdb's copy, which holds only in-frame ones; the method was immunoSEQ multiplex PCR. The data show about 36,000 clones, more than 75% seen once. Sequenced material: CD4+ T cells from peripheral blood mononuclear cells, taken in the first trimester of pregnancy. These receptors came from a female donor with multiple sclerosis, enrolled in a pregnancy study.

This chain joins TRBV5-1 and TRBJ2-1; 7 nucleotides line up with TRBD2. The V gene's germline CDR1 is SGHRS and CDR2 YFSETQ. J was trimmed by 3 bases and V by 1 base; bases with no gene match: 4. This CDR3 is built from 15 residues. In nucleotides, the CDR3 is TGCGCCAGCAGCTTGAGACCGGGAGGCTACAATGAGCAGTTCTTC. It yields the protein CASSLRPGGYNEQFF.

The J gene is TRBJ1-4, the V gene TRBV6-5; D not resolved. CDR3 length: 14 amino acids. From germline, CDR1 is MNHEY and CDR2 SVGAGI. V was pared by 0 bases and J by 8 bases, with 10 bases between. CDR3 nucleotides: TGTGCCAGCAGTTACTCGGCAGGTGGCGAAAAACTGTTTTTT. Residues: CASSYSAGGEKLFF.

The chain recombines TRBV2 with TRBJ2-1, with D unclear. There are 12 residues in the CDR3. Trimming shortened V by 4 bases and J by 7 bases, and 8 bases separated the two germline ends. Germline assignment: CDR1 SNHLY and CDR2 FYNNEI. CDR3 nucleotides: TGTGCCAGCAGTGCCACGGGTAATGAGCAGTTCTTC. It translates to CASSATGNEQFF.

The chain is built from TRBV14 and TRBJ2-1, with 13 bases matching TRBD2. The CDR3 runs 18 residues. Germline CDR1 and CDR2: SGHDN and FVKESK. V lost 1 base, J lost 3 bases, and 6 bases stayed unmatched. CDR3 nucleotide sequence: TGTGCCAGCAGCCAAGGGGGACTAGCGGGAAGGTACTACAATGAGCAGTTCTTC. It specifies CASSQGGLAGRYYNEQFF.

This chain uses TRBV11-2 with TRBJ1-2; 7 bases line up with TRBD1. The V segment lost 5 bases and the J segment 2 bases; nucleotides outside the gene matches: 11. CDR3 length: 16 residues. Germline loops: CDR1 SGHAT, CDR2 FQNNGV. The CDR3 reads CASSPNLGTANYGYTF. In nucleotides, the CDR3 is TGTGCCAGCAGCCCAAATTTGGGGACAGCGAACTATGGCTACACCTTC. Full variable domain (rest looked up from reference TRBV11-2 and TRBJ1-2): EAGVAQSPRYKIIEKRQSVAFWCNPISGHATLYWYQQILGQGPKLLIQFQNNGVVDDSQLPKDRFSAERLKGVDSTLKIQPAKLEDSAVYLCASSPNLGTANYGYTFGSGTRLTVV.

This clone appeared once. The J gene is TRBJ1-1, the V gene TRBV29-1; D perhaps matches TRBD1 (5 bases). Germline V gene lookup returns CDR1 SQVTM and CDR2 ANQGSEA. V was pared by 1 base and J by 0 bases, with 9 bases between. This CDR3 has 14 residues. Written as DNA, the CDR3 is TGCAGCGTTGAAGTTCCGGGGGTGAACACTGAAGCTTTCTTT. It codes for CSVEVPGVNTEAFF.

V is TRBV18 and J is TRBJ1-1, with D perhaps TRBD1 (5 bases). The germline V gene encodes CDR1 KGHSH and CDR2 LQKENI. This CDR3 comprises 14 residues. V lost 1 base, J lost 3 bases, and 9 bases lay in between. The CDR3 loop is CASSPQGLDTEAFF. Written as DNA, the CDR3 is TGTGCCAGCTCACCACAGGGGCTAGACACTGAAGCTTTCTTT.

The V call is TRBV7-3, the J call TRBJ2-1; the match to TRBD2 covers 7 bases. The CDR3 runs 15 residues. The germline gives CDR1 SGHTA, CDR2 FQGTGA. With 5 bases clipped from V and 7 bases from J, the junction kept 11 bases outside the gene matches. In DNA, the CDR3 is TGTGCCAGCAGCGCCCCTGGCGGGAGAGGGAATGAGCAGTTCTTC. The encoded protein is CASSAPGGRGNEQFF.

The chain couples TRBV5-4 to TRBJ2-5; D perhaps matches TRBD2 (7 bases). The CDR3 is 13 amino acids. Trimming removed 3 bases at V and 5 bases at J, with 11 bases between. Germline loops: CDR1 SGHNT, CDR2 YYREEE (reference sequence). The CDR3 region has the DNA TGTGCCAGCAGCTCGGGGGGCTGGGAGACCCAGTACTTC. Its translation is CASSSGGWETQYF.

This chain uses TRBV5-4 with TRBJ1-2, with D perhaps matching TRBD1 (6 bases). The V end lost 4 bases, the J end lost 4 bases, and 11 bases lay between the germline ends. The CDR3 consists of 13 residues. Germline CDR1 SGHNT, CDR2 YYREEE (reference sequence). The CDR3 region is CASSHPDSYGYTF. Written as DNA, the CDR3 is TGTGCCAGCAGCCACCCGGACAGCTATGGCTACACCTTC.

The chain is built from TRBV6-5 and TRBJ2-1; 9 bases fit TRBD2. Germline loops: CDR1 MNHEY, CDR2 SVGAGI. CDR3 length equals 13 residues. Trimming cost V 5 bases and J 13 bases; bases outside gene matches: 9. The CDR3 nucleotides are TGTGCCAGCAGTGGGTCACTAGCGGGCCGACAGTTCTTC. Amino acids: CASSGSLAGRQFF.

The chain carries TRBV29-1 and TRBJ2-7; D not resolved. The CDR3 loop spans 13 amino acids. Germline V CDR1 and CDR2: SQVTM, ANQGSEA. Trimming took 1 base from V and 3 from J, leaving 10 bases between them. CDR3 in DNA: TGCAGCGTTGAAGCTTCCAGTGGCTACGAGCAGTACTTC. It encodes CSVEASSGYEQYF.

The chain uses TRBV19 and TRBJ2-7; possible D gene TRBD1, 5 bases. This CDR3 region has 14 residues. The germline V and J ends were trimmed by 6 bases and 1 base, with 13 bases remaining between them. Germline V gene sequence: CDR1 LNHDA, CDR2 SQIVND (reference sequence). CDR3 nucleotide sequence: TGTGCCAGTAGCAACTACAGGAATTCCTACGAGCAGTACTTC. This sequence encodes CASSNYRNSYEQYF.

The CDR3 nucleotides read TGTGCCAGCAGCCAAGGACTAGCGGGGGGGACTCTCAATGAGCAGTTCTTC. It yields the protein CASSQGLAGGTLNEQFF. This rearrangement joins TRBV11-2 to TRBJ2-1; TRBD2 agrees at 15 bases. Trimming removed 5 bases from V and 6 bases from J; junction bases left unmatched: 8. CDR3 length: 17 amino acids. Germline V lookup: CDR1 SGHAT, CDR2 FQNNGV. The full variable domain, completed using reference TRBV11-2 and TRBJ2-1, is EAGVAQSPRYKIIEKRQSVAFWCNPISGHATLYWYQQILGQGPKLLIQFQNNGVVDDSQLPKDRFSAERLKGVDSTLKIQPAKLEDSAVYLCASSQGLAGGTLNEQFFGPGTRLTVL.

This chain connects TRBV4-1 to TRBJ1-5; 7 nucleotides align to TRBD1. This CDR3 is built from 18 residues. Trimming cost V 0 bases and J 2 bases; bases outside gene matches: 10. Germline loops: CDR1 MGHRA, CDR2 YSYEKL. CDR3 coding DNA: TGCGCCAGCAGCCAAGATAGGAACCGGGACAGCGGCAATCAGCCCCAGCATTTT. Its protein is CASSQDRNRDSGNQPQHF.

This clone was seen only once. J is TRBJ1-2 and V is TRBV6-6; the D is unclear. The CDR3 is 14 residues long. The germline gives CDR1 MNHNY, CDR2 SVGAGI (reference sequence). The V gene lost 7 bases and the J gene lost 4 bases, with 16 bases spanning the gap. The CDR3 spells CASNSGPPVYGYTF. In DNA form, the CDR3 reads TGTGCCAGCAACAGTGGTCCTCCGGTCTATGGCTACACCTTC.

The chain links TRBV18 to TRBJ1-2, with 8 bases that match TRBD1. Germline V gene lookup returns CDR1 KGHSH and CDR2 LQKENI. The ends lost 3 bases at V and 6 bases at J; junction bases unmatched: 9. CDR3 length equals 15 residues. CDR3 nucleotides: TGTGCCAGCTCACCGCTGGACAGGGTGGGGCATGGCTACACCTTC. This translates into CASSPLDRVGHGYTF.

The gene calls are TRBV5-5 and TRBJ1-2; D is perhaps TRBD1 (5 bases). V was shortened by 2 bases and J by 6 bases, with 23 bases between the two germline ends. The CDR3 is made up of 17 amino acids. CDR1 is SGHKS, CDR2 YYEKEE, per germline (reference sequence). CDR3 DNA sequence: TGTGCCAGCAGCTTCAACTGGGGGGGTACCACACTCAATGGCTACACCTTC. The encoded protein is CASSFNWGGTTLNGYTF.

The rearrangement links TRBV6-1 to TRBJ1-2; maybe TRBD1 (6 bases). The CDR3 sequence is 15 residues long. The ends were cut back, 2 bases at V and 1 base at J, with 11 bases in the middle. Germline CDR1 reads MNHNS; CDR2 reads SASEGT. The CDR3 here is CASSERGTLNYGYTF. CDR3 nucleotides: TGTGCCAGCAGTGAAAGGGGGACACTTAACTATGGCTACACCTTC.

The gene calls are TRBV10-1 and TRBJ2-2, with D unresolved. CDR3 length: 14 amino acids. CDR1 and CDR2 (germline): WNHNN, SYGVQD (reference sequence). The V gene lost 1 base and the J gene lost 5 bases, with 8 bases spanning the gap. The CDR3 DNA is TGCGCCAGCAGTGAGTACCGGAGTACCGGGGAGCTGTTTTTT. Translating it yields CASSEYRSTGELFF.

The chain is built from TRBV30 and TRBJ2-6; 10 nucleotides line up with TRBD2. This CDR3 contains 15 residues. Germline V gene data show CDR1 as GTSNPN and CDR2 as SVGIG (reference sequence). V lost 3 bases, J lost 9 bases, and 8 bases stayed unmatched. CDR3 sequence: CAWSVLLAGINVLTF. The DNA for the CDR3 is TGTGCCTGGAGCGTATTACTAGCGGGAATCAACGTCCTGACTTTC.

The chain employs TRBV10-3 and TRBJ2-7; the D gene is possibly TRBD2 (6 bases). This CDR3 comprises 14 residues. The V and J ends lost 3 bases and 0 bases respectively, with 9 bases between them. Germline V lookup: CDR1 ENHRY, CDR2 SYGVKD. The CDR3 nucleotides read TGTGCCATCAGTGAACCGGGAGTCTCCTACGAGCAGTACTTC. It is translated as CAISEPGVSYEQYF.

The V gene is TRBV6-1, the J gene TRBJ1-5; TRBD1 agrees at 8 bases. Germline CDR1 and CDR2: MNHNS and SASEGT. The CDR3 has 13 residues. The J segment lost 6 bases and the V segment lost 4 bases, leaving 2 bases of the junction unmatched. This CDR3 reads CASSGQGSQPQHF. Here the CDR3 DNA reads TGTGCCAGCAGTGGACAGGGGAGTCAGCCCCAGCATTTT.

The rearrangement uses TRBV10-3 and TRBJ1-1; 7 bases map to TRBD1. V trimming: 5 bases; J trimming: 1 base; junction bases outside the gene matches: 7. The germline V gene has CDR1 ENHRY and CDR2 SYGVKD. The CDR3 covers 15 residues. The CDR3 nucleotides read TGTGCCATCAGTTCCATGACAGGGTCGAACACTGAAGCTTTCTTT. Residues: CAISSMTGSNTEAFF.

The chain combines TRBV6-5 with TRBJ2-7, with TRBD2 as a possible D gene (5 bases). The CDR3 length is 13 residues. Deletions cut 2 bases from V and 4 bases from J, with 9 bases between. CDR1 is MNHEY and CDR2 is SVGAGI in the germline V gene. This chain's CDR3 is CASSYGERYEQYF. In DNA form, the CDR3 reads TGTGCCAGCAGTTACGGGGAGCGGTACGAGCAGTACTTC.

This clone was counted once. The J gene is TRBJ2-3, the V gene TRBV2; the match to TRBD1 covers 9 bases. The CDR3 runs 17 residues. The J segment lost 3 bases and the V segment lost 3 bases, leaving 10 bases of the junction unmatched. CDR1 is SNHLY and CDR2 is FYNNEI in the germline V gene. Here the CDR3 reads CASSDPLDRGWTDTQYF. The CDR3 region has the DNA TGTGCCAGCAGTGATCCCCTGGACAGGGGATGGACAGATACGCAGTATTTT.

This clone occurred once. V usage is TRBV28 and J usage is TRBJ1-6, with 7 bases that match TRBD1. J lost 9 bases, V lost 6 bases, and 8 bases had no gene match. CDR3 length equals 14 residues. Per germline, CDR1 MDHEN and CDR2 SYDVKM. The CDR3: CASRSTGDVSPLHF. The CDR3 DNA follows: TGTGCCAGCAGGTCTACAGGGGATGTTTCACCCCTCCACTTT.